This entry describes one T cell receptor (beta chain). Some clones are missing from TCRdb's copy, which holds only in-frame ones; the method was immunoSEQ multiplex PCR. This table has approximately 270,000 clones, 70% to 90% appearing once. This record comes from a study of blood T cell repertoires in COVID-19. From germline, CDR1 is GTSNPN and CDR2 SVGIG (reference sequence). V was pared by 3 bases and J by 5 bases, with 5 bases of the junction left unmatched. There are 13 residues in the CDR3. The source is a woman aged 45-65 years who had recovered from COVID-19. Sequenced sample: PBMCs or T cells enriched from blood (not recorded which). The chain joins TRBV30 to TRBJ1-1, with 8 nucleotides matching TRBD1. The CDR3 DNA sequence: TGTGCCTGGAGCAGGGGGCTCGGAACTGAAGCTTTCTTT. This gives the protein CAWSRGLGTEAFF.